These T cell receptor beta chains were read from a single sample in a study of blood T cells in healthy people across ages. MiXCR was run by TCRdb on the 5' RACE reads, yielding one entry per CDR3 protein. The sample consists of roughly 2 million distinct CDR3 sequences, roughly 52% of them appearing once. Material: blood. The receptors here all came from a woman aged 40 to 50 in good health. Each CDR3 is given with its conserved first and last residue. The D gene is left open where the match is weak. Rows may omit the clone size; those that give it use once, few, many or a size class.

D,V,J,size,CDR3,DNA
NA,TRBV20-1,TRBJ2-6,few,CSASPGAGANVLTF,TGCAGTGCTAGCCCGGGGGCTGGGGCCAACGTCCTGACTTTC
NA,TRBV4-1,TRBJ2-1,few,CASSQDRRGHTYNEQFF,TGCGCCAGCAGCCAAGATCGGCGGGGCCATACTTACAATGAGCAGTTCTTC
TRBD2,TRBV9,TRBJ2-7,few,CASSVGNGREPEQYF,TGTGCCAGCAGCGTAGGTAATGGGAGGGAACCCGAGCAGTACTTC
NA,TRBV3-1,TRBJ2-1,NA,CASSPGVLSSYNEQFF,TGTGCCAGCAGCCCTGGAGTCCTGAGCTCCTACAATGAGCAGTTCTTC
NA,TRBV7-2,TRBJ1-5,NA,CASSLTRGGGRPQHF,TGTGCCAGCAGTCTAACTAGGGGCGGCGGGCGGCCCCAGCATTTT
NA,TRBV27,TRBJ2-7,few,CASRSLTASYEQYF,TGTGCCAGCAGATCACTGACAGCGTCCTACGAGCAGTACTTC
TRBD2,TRBV3-1,TRBJ2-3,NA,CASSPQSAGVDTQYF,TGTGCCAGCAGCCCCCAATCGGCGGGGGTAGATACGCAGTATTTT
TRBD2,TRBV20-1,TRBJ2-1,NA,CSATHQTSGRTYNEQFF,TGCAGTGCTACCCATCAGACTAGCGGAAGAACCTACAATGAGCAGTTCTTC
NA,TRBV12-3/TRBV12-4,TRBJ2-3,NA,CASSLFYSTDTQYF,TGTGCCAGCAGTTTATTCTATAGCACAGATACGCAGTATTTT
NA,TRBV28,TRBJ2-7,few,CASSPPGPTTYEQYF,TGTGCCAGCAGTCCCCCAGGCCCCACCACTTACGAGCAGTACTTC
TRBD2,TRBV20-1,TRBJ2-1,NA,CSADSLAGDNNEQFF,TGCAGTGCCGACTCACTAGCGGGGGACAACAATGAGCAGTTCTTC
TRBD1,TRBV4-3,TRBJ1-6,few,CASSQRDSSSPLHF,TGCGCCAGCAGCCAAAGGGACAGCAGTTCACCCCTCCACTTT
NA,TRBV10-3,TRBJ1-5,NA,CAISGQVDQPQHF,TGTGCCATTAGTGGGCAGGTGGATCAGCCCCAGCATTTT
NA,TRBV7-2,TRBJ2-1,few,CASSLIGGGPGNEQFF,TGTGCCAGCAGCCTAATAGGGGGAGGGCCGGGCAATGAGCAGTTCTTC
NA,TRBV20-1,TRBJ1-5,NA,CSASDSSNQPQHF,TGCAGTGCGAGTGACAGTAGCAATCAGCCCCAGCATTTT
NA,TRBV7-2,TRBJ2-3,few,CASSMSPVGTDTQYF,TGTGCCAGCAGCATGTCCCCTGTGGGCACAGATACGCAGTATTTT
TRBD2,TRBV3-1,TRBJ2-5,NA,CASSLWTSGGAWGKETQYF,TGTGCCAGCAGCCTATGGACTAGCGGGGGGGCATGGGGCAAAGAGACCCAGTACTTC
NA,TRBV4-3,TRBJ1-2,few,CASSQSGVNYGYTF,TGCGCCAGCAGCCAATCAGGAGTTAACTATGGCTACACCTTC
TRBD1,TRBV3-1,TRBJ2-1,NA,CASSTFTGDLYNEQFF,TGTGCCAGCAGCACCTTTACAGGGGACCTCTACAATGAGCAGTTCTTC
TRBD1,TRBV15,TRBJ2-5,NA,CATSRIRDRLKQETQYF,TGTGCCACCAGCAGGATCCGGGACAGGCTAAAACAAGAGACCCAGTACTTC
NA,TRBV11-2,TRBJ2-1,NA,CASSLVLGRGGPSYNEQFF,TGTGCCAGCAGCTTAGTACTAGGAAGGGGGGGCCCCTCTTACAATGAGCAGTTCTTC
TRBD1,TRBV20-1,TRBJ1-5,few,CSALDRFKGWGNQPQHF,TGCAGTGCTCTGGACAGGTTTAAAGGATGGGGCAATCAGCCCCAGCATTTT
TRBD1,TRBV7-2,TRBJ2-1,NA,CASSFLQGVPNEQFF,TGTGCCAGCAGCTTTTTACAGGGGGTCCCCAATGAGCAGTTCTTC
NA,TRBV29-1,TRBJ2-3,NA,CSPLTSDTQYF,TGCAGCCCCCTAACCTCAGATACGCAGTATTTT
TRBD2,TRBV7-9,TRBJ2-1,NA,CASSALAGSNEQFF,TGTGCCAGCAGCGCCCTAGCGGGGTCCAATGAGCAGTTCTTC
NA,TRBV6-5,TRBJ1-1,NA,CASNYGEGPTEAFF,TGTGCCAGCAACTACGGTGAGGGACCCACTGAAGCTTTCTTT
TRBD2,TRBV20-1,TRBJ2-5,NA,CSAAPLLAGGFQETQYF,TGCAGTGCCGCCCCCCTCTTAGCGGGGGGTTTCCAAGAGACCCAGTACTTC
NA,TRBV5-1,TRBJ1-4,NA,CASSLAAGGTYEKLFF,TGCGCCAGCAGCTTGGCCGCAGGTGGGACCTACGAAAAACTGTTTTTT
TRBD2,TRBV24-1,TRBJ2-5,few,CATSDSGTSTETQYF,TGTGCCACCAGTGATTCCGGGACTAGCACCGAGACCCAGTACTTC
NA,TRBV27,TRBJ1-1,NA,CASSFGRELTEAFF,TGTGCCAGCAGTTTCGGCAGGGAGCTGACTGAAGCTTTCTTT
NA,TRBV29-1,TRBJ2-3,NA,CSVEIQFPPQYF,TGCAGCGTTGAAATTCAGTTTCCGCCGCAGTATTTT
NA,TRBV6-2/TRBV6-3,TRBJ1-2,few,CASSLTHGYTF,TGTGCCAGCAGTTTGACCCATGGCTACACCTTC
TRBD2,TRBV4-3,TRBJ2-3,NA,CASSSGTSSDTQYF,TGCGCCAGCAGCTCCGGGACTAGCAGTGATACGCAGTATTTT
NA,TRBV6-5,TRBJ1-1,NA,CASTTVGGGIGAFF,TGTGCCAGCACCACCGTGGGAGGCGGTATAGGGGCTTTCTTT
TRBD2,TRBV29-1,TRBJ2-3,few,CSADLRGGSGTQYF,TGCAGCGCCGATCTCCGGGGGGGGTCAGGTACGCAGTATTTT
NA,TRBV18,TRBJ2-1,NA,CASSPQQGEQFF,TGTGCCAGCTCACCACAGCAAGGGGAGCAGTTCTTC
NA,TRBV6-5,TRBJ2-1,NA,CASRSSRGLGTGEQFF,TGTGCCAGCAGATCTTCCCGGGGACTGGGTACGGGGGAGCAGTTCTTC
NA,TRBV25-1,TRBJ1-4,NA,CASSEFGGLGEKLFF,TGTGCCAGCAGTGAATTTGGGGGGCTCGGTGAAAAACTGTTTTTT
NA,TRBV20-1,TRBJ2-3,few,CSASREGVADTQYF,TGCAGTGCCTCCAGGGAGGGGGTTGCAGATACGCAGTATTTT
TRBD1,TRBV5-5,TRBJ2-4,NA,CASSEGTGYSKNIQYF,TGTGCCAGCAGCGAAGGGACAGGCTACTCCAAAAACATTCAGTACTTC